What follows are 3 T cell receptor beta chains derived from one specimen sequenced in a study of blood T cell repertoires in COVID-19. The data were produced by immunoSEQ multiplex PCR, yet TCRdb's version contains in-frame clones alone and is incomplete. Among about 270,000 clones listed, roughly 93% were seen once. Sequencing was carried out using PBMCs or T cells enriched from blood (not recorded which). The receptors come from a woman in her thirties or forties with acute COVID-19.

The rearrangement joins TRBV4-2 to TRBJ2-1; 8 positions match TRBD2. Losses at the gene ends were 0 bases for V and 1 base for J; bases not matched to a gene: 8. The CDR3 is 18 amino acids. Germline V gene lookup returns CDR1 LGHNA and CDR2 YNFKEQ. The CDR3 is CASSQEDGAGVSYNEQFF. CDR3 bases: TGTGCCAGCAGCCAAGAGGATGGAGCGGGGGTTTCCTACAATGAGCAGTTCTTC.

The rearrangement links TRBV7-8 to TRBJ2-7; TRBD2 aligns across 12 bases. This CDR3 is 14 amino acids long. Germline CDR1 reads SGHVS; CDR2 reads FQNEAQ. The V segment lost 5 bases and the J segment 7 bases; nucleotides outside the gene matches: 6. In nucleotides, the CDR3 is TGTGCCAGCAGCCGGACTAGCGGGATAGGTGAGCAGTACTTC. Translating gives CASSRTSGIGEQYF.

The chain joins TRBV5-1 to TRBJ1-1, with TRBD1 identical over 12 bases. Looked up from germline, CDR1 is SGHRS and CDR2 is YFSETQ. The J segment lost 3 bases and the V segment lost 0 bases, leaving 6 bases of the junction unmatched. The CDR3 is 17 residues long. The CDR3 coding sequence is TGCGCCAGCAGCTTGGTTGGGACAGGGGGCGCGTACACTGAAGCTTTCTTT. This codes for CASSLVGTGGAYTEAFF.